These 2 T cell receptor beta chains originate from one sample sequenced in a study of cytotoxic CD8 clonotypes in ibrutinib-treated CLL. Profiled with immunoSEQ multiplex PCR; TCRdb holds only in-frame clones, not every one. Of 97,000 or so clones detected, 60% to 80% appear once; the ten largest clones hold about 32%. Sequencing used PBMCs, obtained after 12 months of ibrutinib treatment. Receptor source: a human donor with chronic lymphocytic leukemia.

This chain uses TRBV5-1 with TRBJ2-7; no reliable D call. The CDR3 spans 13 residues. The germline gives CDR1 SGHRS, CDR2 YFSETQ. V was clipped by 3 bases and J by 9 bases, with 16 bases between them. This CDR3 reads CASSYSDGRGQYF. CDR3 DNA sequence: TGCGCCAGCAGCTACTCGGACGGGCGCGGGCAGTACTTC.

This clone was counted a few times. The rearrangement links TRBV28 to TRBJ1-1; D is uncertain. The CDR3 consists of 14 residues. CDR1 is MDHEN and CDR2 is SYDVKM in the germline V gene. Trimming pared 2 bases from V and 1 base from J, leaving 8 bases between. CDR3 in amino acids: CASSLISGNTEAFF. The CDR3 coding sequence is TGTGCCAGCAGTTTAATCTCAGGGAACACTGAAGCTTTCTTT.